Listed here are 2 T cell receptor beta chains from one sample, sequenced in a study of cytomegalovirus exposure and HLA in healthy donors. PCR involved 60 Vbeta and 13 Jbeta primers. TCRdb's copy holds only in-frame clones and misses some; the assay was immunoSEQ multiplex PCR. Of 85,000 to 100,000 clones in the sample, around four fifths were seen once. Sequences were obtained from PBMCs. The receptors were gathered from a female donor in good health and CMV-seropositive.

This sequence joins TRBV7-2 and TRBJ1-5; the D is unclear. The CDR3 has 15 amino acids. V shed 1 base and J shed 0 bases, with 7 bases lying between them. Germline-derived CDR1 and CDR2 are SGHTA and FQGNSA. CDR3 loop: CASSLDPGSNQPQHF. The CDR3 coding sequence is TGTGCCAGCAGCTTAGACCCCGGTAGCAATCAGCCCCAGCATTTT.

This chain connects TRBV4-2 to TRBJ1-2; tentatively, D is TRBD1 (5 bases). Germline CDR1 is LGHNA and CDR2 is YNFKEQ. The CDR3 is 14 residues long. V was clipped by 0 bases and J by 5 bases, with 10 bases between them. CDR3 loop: CASSQDKGNYGYTF. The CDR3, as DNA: TGTGCCAGCAGCCAAGATAAGGGGAATTATGGCTACACCTTC.